The 7 T cell receptor beta chains below come from one sample, sequenced in a study of type 1 and type 2 diabetes patients. Amplification started from genomic DNA. A primer set of 30 forward and 13 reverse primers amplified the CDR3. Using its own MiXCR run on the multiplex PCR reads, TCRdb lists one record per CDR3 protein. The sample lists around 300,000 distinct CDR3 sequences, around 47% occurring once. The sequencing input was peripheral blood mononuclear cells (PBMCs). The receptors come from a man aged 18 to 29 with type 2 diabetes.

The chain uses TRBV14 and TRBJ2-7; 9 bases match TRBD1. CDR3 length: 18 amino acids. Germline V gives CDR1 SGHDN, CDR2 FVKESK. J gave up 3 bases and V 0 bases, and 12 bases lay outside the gene matches. The CDR3 protein is CASSQDFPGQGEYYEQYF. For the CDR3, the DNA is TGTGCCAGCAGCCAAGATTTTCCGGGACAGGGTGAGTACTACGAGCAGTACTTC.

The V and J genes are TRBV9 and TRBJ2-2, with a weak D call TRBD1 (5 bases). The germline V and J ends were trimmed by 5 bases and 5 bases, with 7 bases remaining between them. This CDR3 is 12 amino acids long. Germline CDR1 and CDR2: SGDLS and YYNGEE. CDR3: CASSKGTGELFF. The CDR3 DNA is TGTGCCAGCAGTAAGGGGACCGGGGAGCTGTTTTTT.

This chain links TRBV12-5 with TRBJ2-5; TRBD1 might be the D (6 bases). V lost 5 bases and J 5 bases, leaving 15 bases between the germline ends. The CDR3 runs to 14 residues. Germline-derived CDR1 and CDR2 are LGHNT and FRNRAP. Written as DNA, the CDR3 is TGTGCTAGTGGTGACCAACAGGGTCTGGAGACCCAGTACTTC. This encodes CASGDQQGLETQYF.

The chain is built from TRBV12-3 or TRBV12-4 and TRBJ1-5; D remains unclear. V was pared by 6 bases and J by 2 bases, with 14 bases between. The CDR3 has 15 residues. The CDR3 sequence: CASSRTENGNQPQHF. As DNA, the CDR3 is TGTGCCAGCAGCCGCACAGAAAATGGCAATCAGCCCCAGCATTTT.

The rearrangement uses TRBV24-1 and TRBJ2-1; either TRBD1 or TRBD2 may fit D (6 bases each). The CDR3 is 15 residues long. Trimming removed 4 bases at V and 6 bases at J, with 15 bases between. CDR1 and CDR2 from the germline V gene are KGHDR and SFDVKD. The CDR3 here is CATSETGVQGNEQFF. In nucleotides, the CDR3 is TGTGCCACCAGTGAAACGGGGGTACAGGGCAATGAGCAGTTCTTC.

The CDR3 region has the DNA TGTGCCAGCAGTGGAGTCAACGGGTCCTACAATGAGCAGTTCTTC. Amino acid sequence: CASSGVNGSYNEQFF. This chain connects TRBV2 to TRBJ2-1; D is undetermined. Germline loops: CDR1 SNHLY, CDR2 FYNNEI. This CDR3 is 15 amino acids long. Trimming stripped 4 bases from V and 1 base from J, with 11 bases between.

V is TRBV28 and J is TRBJ1-4, with 9 nucleotides matching TRBD1. V shed 7 bases and J 6 bases; nucleotides not matched to a gene: 6. This CDR3 comprises 14 residues. Germline assignment: CDR1 MDHEN and CDR2 SYDVKM. The CDR3 coding sequence is TGTGCCAGCACCTTGACAGGGGGGGATGAAAAACTGTTTTTT. This gives the protein CASTLTGGDEKLFF.